Below are 30 T cell receptor beta chains sequenced from a single sample in a study of T cell responses to AZD1222 COVID-19 vaccine. The repertoire was sequenced with immunoSEQ multiplex PCR; TCRdb's copy has only in-frame clones and lacks some. This table holds around 90,000 clones, under 95% found once. The source was peripheral blood, collected on day 0 of MenACWY control vaccination. All receptors derive from an adult in good health.

The chain has TRBV5-1 and TRBJ2-7; TRBD1 matches at 7 bases. The CDR3 contains 14 residues. J was trimmed by 0 bases and V by 4 bases; bases with no gene match: 4. The germline V gene has CDR1 SGHRS and CDR2 YFSETQ. CDR3 DNA: TGCGCCAGCAGCGAGGGGGCTAACTCCTACGAGCAGTACTTC. Protein sequence: CASSEGANSYEQYF.

This clone was recorded only once. This chain joins TRBV5-8 and TRBJ2-5, with 7 bases lining up with TRBD2. The CDR3 covers 15 residues. The germline gives CDR1 SGHTS, CDR2 YDEGEE. J lost 4 bases, V lost 9 bases, and 15 bases had no gene match. For the CDR3, the DNA is TGTGCCAACCCACTCCGGGGAGGGGTAGGAGAGACCCAGTACTTC. This codes for CANPLRGGVGETQYF.

J is TRBJ1-6 and V is TRBV7-9, with 7 bases lining up with TRBD1. Germline-derived CDR1 and CDR2 are SEHNR and FQNEAQ (reference sequence). Trimming at V came to 4 bases and at J to 7 bases, leaving 4 bases not matched to a gene. The CDR3 runs 14 residues. The CDR3 DNA reads as TGTGCCAGCAGCTCAGGACAGGTCAATTCACCCCTCCACTTT. This gives the protein CASSSGQVNSPLHF.

V and J are TRBV9 and TRBJ2-7; the D is unclear. The CDR3 consists of 14 residues. Trimming took 0 bases from V and 0 from J, leaving 7 bases between them. CDR1 and CDR2 (germline): SGDLS, YYNGEE. In DNA, the CDR3 is TGTGCCAGCAGCGTAGGGCCTAGCTCCTACGAGCAGTACTTC. Its translation: CASSVGPSSYEQYF.

This clone was seen a single time. The chain has TRBV4-3 and TRBJ1-6; no reliable D call. In germline, CDR1 is LGHNA, CDR2 YSLEER. The V gene lost 0 bases and the J gene lost 0 bases, with 6 bases spanning the gap. The CDR3 consists of 16 residues. This CDR3 reads CASSQDVSSYNSPLHF. The CDR3 bases are TGCGCCAGCAGCCAAGATGTGAGCTCCTATAATTCACCCCTCCACTTT.

This clone was found a few times. V usage is TRBV19 and J usage is TRBJ2-2; D ambiguous. Deletions cut 3 bases from V and 1 base from J, with 9 bases between. CDR1 LNHDA and CDR2 SQIVND come from the germline V gene (reference sequence). This CDR3 has 15 amino acids. The CDR3: CASSMMVGNTGELFF. The CDR3 DNA is TGTGCCAGTAGTATGATGGTCGGGAACACCGGGGAGCTGTTTTTT. The variable domain in full, completed from reference TRBV19 and TRBJ2-2, reads DGGITQSPKYLFRKEGQNVTLSCEQNLNHDAMYWYRQDPGQGLRLIYYSQIVNDFQKGDIAEGYSVSREKKESFPLTVTSAQKNPTAFYLCASSMMVGNTGELFFGEGSRLTVL.

The chain uses TRBV27 and TRBJ1-3, with D uncertain. The CDR3 is 18 amino acids. Germline V gene data show CDR1 as MNHEY and CDR2 as SMNVEV (reference sequence). With 6 bases removed from V and 0 bases from J, the gap between germline ends came to 21 bases. CDR3 sequence reads: CASRMDGFRNVSGNTIYF. For the CDR3, the DNA is TGTGCCAGCAGGATGGACGGTTTCCGAAACGTCTCTGGAAACACCATATATTTT.

This rearrangement joins TRBV4-3 to TRBJ1-5; a weak D match, TRBD1 (5 bases). V was clipped by 4 bases and J by 2 bases, with 12 bases between them. Germline V CDR1 and CDR2: LGHNA, YSLEER. The CDR3 contains 15 residues. DNA for the CDR3: TGCGCCAGCAGCCCGACCGGGGACGGCAATCAGCCCCAGCATTTT. Protein: CASSPTGDGNQPQHF.

This chain uses TRBV2 with TRBJ1-5; 8 nucleotides match TRBD1. Germline CDR1 is SNHLY and CDR2 is FYNNEI. This CDR3 contains 15 residues. V gave up 5 bases and J gave up 11 bases; unmatched junction bases: 14. CDR3 coding DNA: TGTGCCAGCAGTCAAGGTGGGACAGGACCCGTGGCCCAGCATTTT. This encodes CASSQGGTGPVAQHF.

The chain couples TRBV10-3 to TRBJ1-1, with D tentatively TRBD1 (5 bases). The ends were cut back, 7 bases at V and 1 base at J, with 16 bases in the middle. The CDR3 sequence is 15 residues long. CDR1 is ENHRY and CDR2 is SYGVKD in the germline V gene. For the CDR3, the DNA is TGTGCCATCACCCCTGGGGGGGAGGGGAACACTGAAGCTTTCTTT. Amino acids: CAITPGGEGNTEAFF.

The chain carries TRBV6-5 and TRBJ1-6; no definite D call. The CDR3 covers 16 residues. Trimming cost V 2 bases and J 5 bases, with 13 bases left between them. From germline, CDR1 is MNHEY and CDR2 SVGAGI. The CDR3 DNA follows: TGTGCCAGCAGTTACGGGAGGGTACCCAATAATTCACCCCTCCACTTT. Its translation is CASSYGRVPNNSPLHF.

The chain uses TRBV10-3 and TRBJ1-6, with 9 bases that match TRBD1. This CDR3 is built from 16 residues. V trimming: 0 bases; J trimming: 6 bases; junction bases outside the gene matches: 3. CDR1 is ENHRY, CDR2 SYGVKD, per germline. CDR3 sequence: CAISESDRGSNSPLHF. The CDR3 DNA reads TGTGCCATCAGTGAGTCGGACAGGGGAAGTAATTCACCCCTCCACTTT.

The J gene is TRBJ2-7, the V gene TRBV2; 9 nucleotides line up with TRBD2. The V segment lost 5 bases and the J segment 1 base; nucleotides outside the gene matches: 6. Germline V gene lookup returns CDR1 SNHLY and CDR2 FYNNEI. This CDR3 spans 15 amino acids. Written as DNA, the CDR3 is TGTGCCAGCAGTCATAGCGGGGGCCAGTCCTACGAGCAGTACTTC. It yields the protein CASSHSGGQSYEQYF.

The V call is TRBV6-6, the J call TRBJ2-5; D unresolved. Per germline, CDR1 MNHNY and CDR2 SVGAGI (reference sequence). Trimming left V 4 bases short and J 10 bases short, with 10 bases between. This CDR3 has 11 residues. The CDR3 spells CASSLLEDQYF. The CDR3 nucleotides are TGTGCCAGCAGTTTGTTGGAAGACCAGTACTTC.

This chain joins TRBV6-5 and TRBJ1-6; D unresolved. V shed 2 bases and J shed 10 bases, with 9 bases lying between them. Per the germline V gene, CDR1 is MNHEY and CDR2 is SVGAGI. The CDR3 length is 13 residues. The CDR3 loop reads CASSYQEESPLHF. CDR3 nucleotides: TGTGCCAGCAGTTACCAGGAGGAATCACCCCTCCACTTT.

This clone is a singleton in its sample. The J gene is TRBJ2-2, the V gene TRBV24-1, with a tentative D call TRBD1 (5 bases). Trimming stripped 1 base from V and 11 bases from J, with 13 bases between. The CDR3 contains 14 residues. CDR1 is KGHDR and CDR2 is SFDVKD in the germline V gene. The CDR3 region is CATSDFPDTAELFF. CDR3 in DNA: TGTGCCACCAGTGATTTCCCGGACACGGCTGAGCTGTTTTTT.

The rearrangement joins TRBV28 to TRBJ1-4; D remains unclear. CDR1 and CDR2 (germline): MDHEN, SYDVKM. The CDR3 has 13 amino acids. The V and J ends lost 6 bases and 7 bases respectively, with 12 bases between them. The DNA of the CDR3 is TGTGCCAGCAGGGCTCTGTCGGGTGAAAAACTGTTTTTT. Translation gives CASRALSGEKLFF.

This clone appeared a few times. This chain joins TRBV15 and TRBJ2-2; 8 bases match TRBD2. Losses at the gene ends were 4 bases for V and 6 bases for J; bases not matched to a gene: 1. Looked up from germline, CDR1 is LNHNV and CDR2 is YYDKDF (reference sequence). The CDR3 has 13 amino acids. The chain's CDR3 is CATSTGGAGELFF. The DNA of the CDR3 is TGTGCCACCAGCACGGGGGGGGCCGGGGAGCTGTTTTTT.

This clone was observed once. The chain is built from TRBV25-1 and TRBJ1-6; D uncertain. CDR1 and CDR2 from the germline V gene are MGHDK and SYGVNS. This CDR3 is 12 amino acids long. Trimming took off 0 bases at V and 9 bases at J, with 3 bases between the two ends. CDR3 DNA: TGTGCCAGCAGTGAATACTTTTCACCCCTCCACTTT. Encoded protein: CASSEYFSPLHF.

The chain carries TRBV7-6 and TRBJ2-3; 10 bases are a match to TRBD2. CDR3 length: 15 residues. V dropped 5 bases and J dropped 9; count of bases not matched to a gene: 11. Germline values: CDR1 SGHVS, CDR2 FNYEAQ. The CDR3 spells CASSQVASGSGTQYF. The CDR3 DNA reads TGTGCCAGCAGCCAGGTGGCTAGCGGGAGCGGCACGCAGTATTTT.

The V call is TRBV20-1, the J call TRBJ2-7; perhaps TRBD1 as D (6 bases). This CDR3 has 13 amino acids. CDR1 and CDR2 (germline): DFQATT, SNEGSKA (reference sequence). The V gene lost 3 bases and the J gene lost 7 bases, with 16 bases spanning the gap. The CDR3 region is CSASEIQGWEQYF. The DNA for the CDR3 is TGCAGTGCTAGTGAAATACAGGGCTGGGAGCAGTACTTC.

CDR3 DNA: TGTGCCAGCTCGAACAGGGGCCCTAACACCGGGGAGCTGTTTTTT. Its protein is CASSNRGPNTGELFF. The rearrangement uses TRBV11-1 and TRBJ2-2, with 7 positions matching TRBD1. V lost 8 bases to trimming and J lost 2 bases; unmatched junction nucleotides: 8. The CDR3 is made up of 15 amino acids. Germline V gives CDR1 SGHAT, CDR2 FQDESV (reference sequence).

The V gene is TRBV5-1, the J gene TRBJ2-2; either TRBD1 or TRBD2 may fit D (5 bases each). The V end was cut by 0 bases, the J end by 6 bases, with 12 bases between. The CDR3 extends over 15 amino acids. The germline V gene encodes CDR1 SGHRS and CDR2 YFSETQ. This chain's CDR3 is CASSLVGVSAGELFF. CDR3 coding DNA: TGCGCCAGCAGCTTGGTGGGGGTCTCGGCCGGGGAGCTGTTTTTT.

The V call is TRBV6-4, the J call TRBJ2-5; D possibly uses TRBD1 or TRBD2 (5 bases each). V was trimmed by 10 bases and J by 4 bases, leaving 16 bases between them. Germline V CDR1 and CDR2: MRHNA, SNTAGT. The CDR3 extends over 13 amino acids. This CDR3 is CANTPGPRETQYF. The CDR3 DNA follows: TGTGCCAATACCCCGGGACCGAGAGAGACCCAGTACTTC.

This sequence joins TRBV7-9 and TRBJ2-3; D is unclear. This CDR3 is 16 amino acids long. Germline loops: CDR1 SEHNR, CDR2 FQNEAQ (reference sequence). V lost 5 bases, J lost 2 bases, and 17 bases lay in between. The CDR3 protein is CASSPRYGGDTDTQYF. As DNA, the CDR3 is TGTGCCAGCAGCCCCCGCTACGGTGGGGACACAGATACGCAGTATTTT.

The chain links TRBV6-1 to TRBJ2-3; 12 bases fit TRBD2. Unmatched junction bases numbered 3, after V lost 1 base and J lost 4 bases. Germline V CDR1 and CDR2: MNHNS, SASEGT. This CDR3 comprises 16 residues. The CDR3: CASSEGLAGGADTQYF. The CDR3 nucleotides read TGTGCCAGCAGTGAAGGTCTAGCGGGAGGGGCAGATACGCAGTATTTT.

The chain couples TRBV7-2 to TRBJ2-7, with 8 bases aligning to TRBD1. The CDR3 contains 15 residues. The V segment lost 3 bases and the J segment 5 bases; nucleotides outside the gene matches: 9. Germline CDR1 and CDR2: SGHTA and FQGNSA. The CDR3 loop reads CASSFYQGAENEQYF. The CDR3 bases are TGTGCCAGCAGCTTTTATCAGGGGGCTGAAAACGAGCAGTACTTC.

The CDR3 nucleotides are TGTGCCACCAGTGATACCGGGACTAGCACAGATACGCAGTATTTT. Translation: CATSDTGTSTDTQYF. This chain connects TRBV24-1 to TRBJ2-3; D may be TRBD2 (6 bases). The CDR3 runs 15 residues. The germline V gene has CDR1 KGHDR and CDR2 SFDVKD. V gave up 3 bases and J gave up 0 bases, with 9 bases separating them.

This chain uses TRBV27 with TRBJ1-4, with TRBD1 as a possible D gene (6 bases). Between the trimmed V and J ends, which lost 6 bases and 1 base, there was a span of 15 bases. CDR3 size: 16 residues. The germline V gene has CDR1 MNHEY and CDR2 SMNVEV (reference sequence). CDR3 residues: CASRSAPGQTNEKLFF. The CDR3 DNA reads as TGTGCCAGCAGGTCCGCACCGGGACAAACTAATGAAAAACTGTTTTTT.

The J gene is TRBJ2-3, the V gene TRBV6-5; D unresolved. V was pared by 0 bases and J by 2 bases, with 9 bases between. CDR3 length equals 15 residues. CDR1 is MNHEY, CDR2 SVGAGI, per germline. CDR3 in DNA: TGTGCCAGCAGTTACTCGACCAGGAACACAGATACGCAGTATTTT. Its protein is CASSYSTRNTDTQYF.